Presented here are 16 T cell receptor beta chains from one specimen sequenced in a study of blood T cell repertoires in COVID-19. Data came from immunoSEQ multiplex PCR; TCRdb stores just in-frame clones and leaves some out. The profile shows roughly 250,000 clones, roughly 82% of them singletons. The sample consisted of PBMCs or T cells enriched from blood (not recorded which). The receptors derive from a woman aged 45 to 65 who had recovered from COVID-19.

The V call is TRBV2, the J call TRBJ1-1, with a weak D call TRBD1 (6 bases). V lost 6 bases and J lost 0, with 11 bases in between. Germline V gene sequence: CDR1 SNHLY, CDR2 FYNNEI. The CDR3 has 14 amino acids. This CDR3 reads CASRDSKMNTEAFF. The CDR3 DNA reads as TGTGCCAGCAGGGACAGCAAGATGAACACTGAAGCTTTCTTT.

A single count supports this clone. V usage is TRBV30 and J usage is TRBJ1-1; 10 bases align to TRBD1. V lost 3 bases, J lost 7 bases, and 11 bases stayed unmatched. This CDR3 contains 15 residues. Germline V CDR1 and CDR2: GTSNPN, SVGIG (reference sequence). The CDR3 protein is CAWRTVGTGVNEAFF. CDR3 DNA sequence: TGTGCCTGGAGGACCGTGGGGACAGGGGTTAATGAAGCTTTCTTT.

The chain uses TRBV3-1 (or the pseudogene TRBV3-2) and TRBJ2-4; 8 bases are a match to TRBD1. J was trimmed by 9 bases and V by 1 base; bases with no gene match: 11. This CDR3 region has 16 residues. Germline-derived CDR1 and CDR2 are LGHDT and YNNKEL (reference sequence). CDR3 in DNA: TGTGCCAGCAGCCAAGGGCAAACAGGGGGGCTTACCATTCAGTACTTC. Its protein is CASSQGQTGGLTIQYF.

The chain couples TRBV7-8 to TRBJ1-1; 7 bases are a match to TRBD1. V lost 2 bases and J lost 3; bases outside the gene matches: 3. The CDR3 length is 14 residues. Germline values: CDR1 SGHVS, CDR2 FQNEAQ. This CDR3 is CASSLQGVYTEAFF. CDR3 DNA sequence: TGTGCCAGCAGCTTACAGGGGGTTTACACTGAAGCTTTCTTT.

The chain carries TRBV27 and TRBJ2-5; a weak D match, TRBD2 (5 bases). The CDR3 consists of 14 residues. In germline, CDR1 is MNHEY, CDR2 SMNVEV (reference sequence). V was shortened by 6 bases and J by 5 bases, with 16 bases between the two germline ends. CDR3 sequence reads: CASRPTRGGETQYF. The DNA for the CDR3 is TGTGCCAGCAGGCCCACCCGGGGTGGGGAGACCCAGTACTTC.

The chain joins TRBV30 to TRBJ2-3, with 10 positions matching TRBD2. The CDR3 runs to 14 residues. Germline CDR1 GTSNPN, CDR2 SVGIG (reference sequence). V dropped 8 bases and J dropped 2; count of bases not matched to a gene: 7. The CDR3 coding sequence is TGTGCCGGAGGAGCGGGGGGGAACACAGATACGCAGTATTTT. Protein sequence: CAGGAGGNTDTQYF. Drawing the rest from reference TRBV30 and TRBJ2-3, the complete variable domain is SQTIHQWPATLVQPVGSPLSLECTVEGTSNPNLYWYRQAAGRGLQLLFYSVGIGQISSEVPQNLSASRPQDRQFILSSKKLLLSDSGFYLCAGGAGGNTDTQYFGPGTRLTVL.

The rearrangement uses TRBV28 and TRBJ2-1; 12 nucleotides agree with TRBD2. V lost 3 bases, J lost 7 bases, and 10 bases stayed unmatched. The CDR3 extends over 17 amino acids. Per the germline V gene, CDR1 is MDHEN and CDR2 is SYDVKM. The chain's CDR3 is CASSFELAGGYGNEQFF. For the CDR3, the DNA is TGTGCCAGCAGTTTTGAGCTAGCGGGAGGGTATGGGAATGAGCAGTTCTTC.

The rearrangement uses TRBV5-1 and TRBJ1-5; TRBD1 matches at 7 bases. Unmatched junction bases numbered 3, after V lost 0 bases and J lost 3 bases. Germline loops: CDR1 SGHRS, CDR2 YFSETQ. This CDR3 region has 15 residues. The CDR3 here is CASSLGDSNNQPQHF. CDR3 bases: TGCGCCAGCAGCTTGGGGGACAGCAACAATCAGCCCCAGCATTTT. The whole variable domain, remainder taken from reference TRBV5-1 and TRBJ1-5, is KAGVTQTPRYLIKTRGQQVTLSCSPISGHRSVSWYQQTPGQGLQFLFEYFSETQRNKGNFPGRFSGRQFSNSRSEMNVSTLELGDSALYLCASSLGDSNNQPQHFGDGTRLSIL.

The rearrangement uses TRBV28 and TRBJ2-5, with D possibly being TRBD1 (6 bases). This CDR3 is built from 15 residues. Germline V gene data show CDR1 as MDHEN and CDR2 as SYDVKM. V lost 3 bases and J lost 3, with 14 bases in between. The CDR3 DNA is TGTGCCAGCAGTTTGGTGGGGGCAGGGGAAGAGACCCAGTACTTC. This codes for CASSLVGAGEETQYF.

The sample holds many counts of this clone. CDR3 loop: CASRENRRRADTQYF. The CDR3 DNA is TGTGCCAGCAGGGAGAACAGGCGGAGGGCAGATACGCAGTATTTT. The chain is built from TRBV28 and TRBJ2-3, with a weak D call TRBD2 (6 bases). Germline V gene data show CDR1 as MDHEN and CDR2 as SYDVKM. Trimming left V 6 bases short and J 4 bases short, with 17 bases between. CDR3 length: 15 amino acids.

This chain uses TRBV9 with TRBJ2-2, with 8 bases aligning to TRBD2. The CDR3 extends over 16 amino acids. Germline assignment: CDR1 SGDLS and CDR2 YYNGEE. V shed 4 bases and J 5 bases; nucleotides not matched to a gene: 10. The CDR3 loop is CASSSPRGGGTGELFF. Here the CDR3 DNA reads TGTGCCAGCAGCTCCCCACGGGGGGGAGGGACCGGGGAGCTGTTTTTT.

This chain connects TRBV5-1 to TRBJ2-5, with TRBD1 matching over 8 bases. Per germline, CDR1 SGHRS and CDR2 YFSETQ. V lost 3 bases, J lost 3 bases, and 10 bases stayed unmatched. The CDR3 length is 16 residues. Here the CDR3 DNA reads TGCGCCAGCAGCTACCGGACAGGGTCTTTGAAAGAGACCCAGTACTTC. Translating gives CASSYRTGSLKETQYF.

The CDR3 DNA sequence: TGTGCCAGCAGTCCCCCTGGGGAGGGAGTGGAGCAGTACTTC. Encoded protein: CASSPPGEGVEQYF. This chain uses TRBV28 with TRBJ2-7; TRBD2 agrees at 7 bases. Per the germline V gene, CDR1 is MDHEN and CDR2 is SYDVKM. CDR3 size: 14 residues. V lost 5 bases and J lost 7; bases outside the gene matches: 11.

This clone appeared a single time. The chain recombines TRBV28 with TRBJ1-6, with 7 positions matching TRBD1. J was trimmed by 7 bases and V by 3 bases; bases with no gene match: 6. From germline, CDR1 is MDHEN and CDR2 SYDVKM. The CDR3 has 15 residues. CDR3 bases: TGTGCCAGCAGTTTGGGACAGTCGGGGAATTCACCCCTCCACTTT. As protein: CASSLGQSGNSPLHF. Using reference TRBV28 and TRBJ1-6 for the parts outside the CDR3, the full variable domain is DVKVTQSSRYLVKRTGEKVFLECVQDMDHENMFWYRQDPGLGLRLIYFSYDVKMKEKGDIPEGYSVSREKKERFSLILESASTNQTSMYLCASSLGQSGNSPLHFGNGTRLTVT.

This rearrangement joins TRBV5-5 to TRBJ1-1; no clear D. CDR1 is SGHKS, CDR2 YYEKEE, per germline (reference sequence). Trimming stripped 1 base from V and 4 bases from J, with 11 bases between. The CDR3 has 14 residues. The CDR3 here is CASSLLFRSTEAFF. DNA of the CDR3: TGTGCCAGCAGCTTGCTATTTAGGAGCACTGAAGCTTTCTTT.

With regard to this clone: The junction differs from germline at one of its ends, possibly a read error. The gene calls are TRBV2 and TRBJ1-5; 7 bases agree with TRBD1. The CDR3 sequence is 15 residues long. Per the germline V gene, CDR1 is SNHLY and CDR2 is FYNNEI. DNA of the CDR3: TGTGCCAGCAGAGAAGGGGACAGCGAAACACAGCCCCAGCATTTT. This gives the protein CASREGDSETQPQHF. Together with reference TRBV2 and TRBJ1-5, the CDR3 gives the full variable domain: EPEVTQTPSHQVTQMGQEVILRCVPISNHLYFYWYRQILGQKVEFLVSFYNNEISEKSEIFDDQFSVERPDGSNFTLKIRSTKLEDSAMYFCASREGDSETQPQHFGDGTRLSIL.